A single sample is the source of the 29 T cell receptor beta chains below, sequenced in a study of T cell responses to AZD1222 COVID-19 vaccine. The repertoire was sequenced with immunoSEQ multiplex PCR; TCRdb's copy has only in-frame clones and lacks some. Among 120,000 to 150,000 clones listed, roughly 90% were seen once. This sample comprised peripheral blood, obtained on day 0 of AZD1222 vaccination. These receptors were collected from an adult in good health.

V and J are TRBV28 and TRBJ1-2, with D tentatively TRBD1 (6 bases). There are 12 residues in the CDR3. Germline CDR1 MDHEN, CDR2 SYDVKM. Trimming removed 7 bases from V and 6 bases from J, with 12 bases in between. The CDR3 protein is CASTRTVHGYTF. The CDR3 region has the DNA TGTGCCAGCACTAGGACAGTCCATGGCTACACCTTC.

The rearrangement links TRBV11-3 to TRBJ1-3; D is ambiguous. Germline CDR1 reads SGHNT; CDR2 reads YENEEA. The CDR3 totals 13 residues. Trimming stripped 2 bases from V and 4 bases from J, with 6 bases between. The CDR3 reads CASSLPGGNTIYF. The CDR3 DNA follows: TGTGCCAGCAGCTTACCCGGGGGAAACACCATATATTTT.

The chain combines TRBV6-1 with TRBJ2-7; 7 nucleotides agree with TRBD1. Germline loops: CDR1 MNHNS, CDR2 SASEGT. V was clipped by 6 bases and J by 1 base; unmatched bases: 9. The CDR3 is 15 amino acids. The CDR3 DNA reads TGTGCCAGCAGCTCGCTACAGGGGATTTCCTACGAGCAGTACTTC. It codes for CASSSLQGISYEQYF.

The V and J genes are TRBV7-3 and TRBJ2-1; 8 bases agree with TRBD2. J was trimmed by 10 bases and V by 2 bases; bases with no gene match: 4. The CDR3 consists of 13 residues. Germline CDR1 SGHTA, CDR2 FQGTGA. CDR3 in DNA: TGTGCCAGCAGCTTATTACTAGCGGCAGAGCAGTTCTTC. Encoded protein: CASSLLLAAEQFF.

V gene TRBV4-3 combines with J gene TRBJ2-7; D possibly corresponds to TRBD1 (6 bases). Looked up from germline, CDR1 is LGHNA and CDR2 is YSLEER. The CDR3 covers 13 residues. The ends were cut back, 9 bases at V and 0 bases at J, with 12 bases in the middle. CDR3 nucleotides: TGCGCCAGGGACAGCCAGAGCTCCTACGAGCAGTACTTC. Translated: CARDSQSSYEQYF.

The chain is built from TRBV18 and TRBJ2-7; 11 bases match TRBD1. V lost 6 bases and J lost 3; bases outside the gene matches: 4. Per germline, CDR1 KGHSH and CDR2 LQKENI. This CDR3 contains 14 residues. In DNA, the CDR3 is TGTGCCAGCTCCTTGGACAGGGGGCACTACGAGCAGTACTTC. It is translated as CASSLDRGHYEQYF.

The CDR3 loop reads CASSLKDHYNEQFF. The CDR3 DNA sequence: TGTGCCAGCAGCTTAAAGGACCATTACAATGAGCAGTTCTTC. The rearrangement joins TRBV7-8 to TRBJ2-1; D gene unclear. This CDR3 contains 14 residues. V was pared by 2 bases and J by 4 bases, with 9 bases between. The germline V gene has CDR1 SGHVS and CDR2 FQNEAQ.

The V call is TRBV28, the J call TRBJ1-2, with D uncertain. Germline-derived CDR1 and CDR2 are MDHEN and SYDVKM. The CDR3 consists of 17 residues. V was shortened by 4 bases and J by 3 bases, with 21 bases between the two germline ends. The CDR3 coding sequence is TGTGCCAGCAGTTCACTTGAGGGAGTGGTCCCGGACTATGGCTACACCTTC. This encodes CASSSLEGVVPDYGYTF.

This chain connects TRBV5-6 to TRBJ1-1; D is undetermined. The V end was cut by 5 bases, the J end by 0 bases, with 8 bases between. This CDR3 has 13 amino acids. Per germline, CDR1 SGHDT and CDR2 YYEEEE. This CDR3 is CASSWGLNTEAFF. The CDR3 nucleotides read TGTGCCAGCAGTTGGGGTCTGAACACTGAAGCTTTCTTT. Full variable domain (remainder filled in from reference TRBV5-6 and TRBJ1-1): DAGVTQSPTHLIKTRGQQVTLRCSPKSGHDTVSWYQQALGQGPQFIFQYYEEEERQRGNFPDRFSGHQFPNYSSELNVNALLLGDSALYLCASSWGLNTEAFFGQGTRLTVV.

The genes are TRBV7-3 and TRBJ2-2, with TRBD2 identical over 14 bases. CDR1 is SGHTA, CDR2 FQGTGA, per germline. The CDR3 has 18 residues. With 2 bases clipped from V and 7 bases from J, the junction kept 9 bases outside the gene matches. In DNA, the CDR3 is TGTGCCAGCAGCTTACAGACTAGCGGGAGGGCCAATAACGGGGAGCTGTTTTTT. Amino acid sequence: CASSLQTSGRANNGELFF.

The gene calls are TRBV27 and TRBJ1-5, with a tentative D call TRBD1 (6 bases). The ends were cut back, 6 bases at V and 4 bases at J, with 13 bases in the middle. Germline values: CDR1 MNHEY, CDR2 SMNVEV (reference sequence). The CDR3 covers 14 residues. DNA for the CDR3: TGTGCCAGCAGCCACCTAGGACAGAATCAGCCCCAGCATTTT. Its protein product is CASSHLGQNQPQHF.

The CDR3 sequence is CASSPGQGYTDTQYF. Written as DNA, the CDR3 is TGTGCCAGCAGTCCGGGACAGGGTTACACAGATACGCAGTATTTT. This rearrangement joins TRBV6-4 to TRBJ2-3, with 9 bases aligning to TRBD1. Trimming cost V 5 bases and J 2 bases; bases outside gene matches: 5. CDR1 and CDR2 (germline): MRHNA, SNTAGT. The length of the CDR3 is 15 residues.

The chain links TRBV7-9 to TRBJ1-1, with D unresolved. Trimming removed 0 bases at V and 10 bases at J, with 12 bases between. The CDR3 contains 13 residues. In germline, CDR1 is SEHNR, CDR2 FQNEAQ (reference sequence). In DNA form, the CDR3 reads TGTGCCAGCAGCTTAGCGCAAACCACAAGAGCTTTCTTT. Translation: CASSLAQTTRAFF.

This chain joins TRBV6-5 and TRBJ2-2; 9 nucleotides agree with TRBD2. CDR3 length equals 14 residues. J gave up 6 bases and V 10 bases, and 9 bases lay outside the gene matches. The germline gives CDR1 MNHEY, CDR2 SVGAGI. The CDR3 here is CATVLAGEAGELFF. In DNA form, the CDR3 reads TGTGCCACCGTCTTAGCGGGAGAAGCCGGGGAGCTGTTTTTT.

The CDR3 here is CATSDSRRGSSKRNTEAFF. CDR3 nucleotide sequence: TGTGCCACCAGTGACTCCCGGCGCGGTTCCTCTAAACGAAACACTGAAGCTTTCTTT. This chain uses TRBV24-1 with TRBJ1-1; D is unclear. Germline CDR1 reads KGHDR; CDR2 reads SFDVKD. The length of the CDR3 is 19 residues. With 4 bases removed from V and 2 bases from J, the gap between germline ends came to 25 bases.

This chain connects TRBV7-9 to TRBJ2-7; D remains unclear. The CDR3 is made up of 16 amino acids. In germline, CDR1 is SEHNR, CDR2 FQNEAQ (reference sequence). The V end was cut by 4 bases, the J end by 5 bases, with 21 bases between. CDR3 loop: CASSSARASPPDEQYF. CDR3 sequence (DNA): TGTGCCAGCAGCTCAGCCCGGGCCAGCCCCCCAGACGAGCAGTACTTC. The full variable domain, rest sourced from reference TRBV7-9 and TRBJ2-7, is DTGVSQNPRHKITKRGQNVTFRCDPISEHNRLYWYRQTLGQGPEFLTYFQNEAQLEKSRLLSDRFSAERPKGSFSTLEIQRTEQGDSAMYLCASSSARASPPDEQYFGPGTRLTVT.

The chain couples TRBV15 to TRBJ2-7, with 7 bases identical to TRBD2. This CDR3 spans 16 amino acids. Germline assignment: CDR1 LNHNV and CDR2 YYDKDF (reference sequence). J lost 4 bases, V lost 0 bases, and 9 bases had no gene match. The CDR3 bases are TGTGCCACCAGCAGAGATAGGGAGGGGACCAAATACGAGCAGTACTTC. Residues: CATSRDREGTKYEQYF.

This chain uses TRBV7-9 with TRBJ2-3; 10 bases align to TRBD2. V lost 5 bases to trimming and J lost 5 bases; unmatched junction nucleotides: 16. The CDR3 loop spans 18 amino acids. CDR1 SEHNR and CDR2 FQNEAQ come from the germline V gene (reference sequence). The CDR3 bases are TGTGCCAGCAGCATTACCGGGACTAGCGCCATTAGGAGAGATACGCAGTATTTT. It translates to CASSITGTSAIRRDTQYF.

For this clone: At the DNA level, this CDR3 is encoded by other sequences in the same sample as well. The J gene is TRBJ2-5, the V gene TRBV2; 13 bases match TRBD2. CDR1 is SNHLY, CDR2 FYNNEI, per germline. Germline trimming cut 5 bases from V and 5 bases from J; bases unmatched to any gene: 5. The length of the CDR3 is 15 residues. The CDR3 nucleotides are TGTGCCAGCAGTCCGACTAGCGGGGGGCTGGAGACCCAGTACTTC. Protein product: CASSPTSGGLETQYF.

In this sample, this clone turned up once. The chain uses TRBV5-6 and TRBJ2-1; tentative D call: TRBD2 (6 bases). The germline V gene encodes CDR1 SGHDT and CDR2 YYEEEE. This CDR3 region has 15 residues. Trimming stripped 5 bases from V and 8 bases from J, with 20 bases between. The CDR3 protein is CASSRWARDGDEQFF. The CDR3 DNA sequence: TGTGCCAGCAGTCGATGGGCGCGGGATGGGGATGAGCAGTTCTTC.

This sequence joins TRBV19 and TRBJ1-5; weak D call: TRBD1 (5 bases). Trimming took off 7 bases at V and 2 bases at J, with 18 bases between the two ends. This CDR3 has 16 residues. CDR1 and CDR2 from the germline V gene are LNHDA and SQIVND (reference sequence). This CDR3 reads CASTVFGTGGNQPQHF. In DNA form, the CDR3 reads TGTGCCAGTACCGTGTTCGGCACAGGAGGCAATCAGCCCCAGCATTTT.

This chain connects TRBV19 to TRBJ2-2; D gene ambiguous. Germline values: CDR1 LNHDA, CDR2 SQIVND (reference sequence). V was cut by 8 bases and J by 1 base, with 2 bases left in between. This CDR3 region has 11 residues. The CDR3 coding sequence is TGTGCCAGTCGGAACACCGGGGAGCTGTTTTTT. It encodes CASRNTGELFF.

V and J are TRBV6-5 and TRBJ1-2; perhaps TRBD1 as D (5 bases). CDR1 is MNHEY and CDR2 is SVGAGI in the germline V gene. The CDR3 is made up of 15 amino acids. Trimming removed 6 bases from V and 4 bases from J, with 18 bases in between. The CDR3 here is CASSPGGWATYGYTF. CDR3 sequence (DNA): TGTGCCAGCAGCCCCGGGGGGTGGGCCACCTATGGCTACACCTTC.

V usage is TRBV7-3 and J usage is TRBJ2-2; a weak D match, TRBD2 (6 bases). This CDR3 spans 14 amino acids. Trimming removed 2 bases from V and 5 bases from J, with 9 bases in between. The germline V gene encodes CDR1 SGHTA and CDR2 FQGTGA. CDR3 sequence: CASSLLGGTGELFF. The CDR3 bases are TGTGCCAGCAGCTTATTGGGGGGAACCGGGGAGCTGTTTTTT.

V gene TRBV28 combines with J gene TRBJ2-1, with 10 positions matching TRBD1. CDR1 and CDR2 (germline): MDHEN, SYDVKM. The CDR3 has 18 residues. With V trimmed by 1 base and J by 8 bases, 14 bases remained unmatched. This CDR3 is CASSLYGPGQGLRDEQFF. The CDR3 region has the DNA TGTGCCAGCAGTTTATATGGACCGGGACAGGGGCTCCGGGATGAGCAGTTCTTC.

This clone has just one count. J is TRBJ1-3 and V is TRBV19, with a possible D match to TRBD1 (5 bases). The CDR3 extends over 16 amino acids. V was trimmed by 5 bases and J by 0 bases, leaving 14 bases between them. CDR1 LNHDA and CDR2 SQIVND come from the germline V gene (reference sequence). The CDR3 loop is CASSPLDSSSGNTIYF. The CDR3 nucleotides read TGTGCCAGTAGTCCCCTTGACAGCAGCTCTGGAAACACCATATATTTT.

V and J are TRBV7-9 and TRBJ2-1, with 7 bases that match TRBD1. Germline V gives CDR1 SEHNR, CDR2 FQNEAQ (reference sequence). This CDR3 region has 14 residues. After removal of 4 bases from V and 6 bases from J, the junction contained 6 bases not matched to a gene. The CDR3 here is CASSSRTGGNEQFF. CDR3 DNA sequence: TGTGCCAGCAGCTCGAGGACAGGCGGCAATGAGCAGTTCTTC. The full variable domain, completed using reference TRBV7-9 and TRBJ2-1, is DTGVSQNPRHKITKRGQNVTFRCDPISEHNRLYWYRQTLGQGPEFLTYFQNEAQLEKSRLLSDRFSAERPKGSFSTLEIQRTEQGDSAMYLCASSSRTGGNEQFFGPGTRLTVL.

In this sample, this clone turned up a few times. The rearrangement uses TRBV28 and TRBJ1-5, with D uncertain. Between the trimmed V and J ends, which lost 3 bases and 6 bases, there was a span of 6 bases. The CDR3 runs to 12 residues. Germline-derived CDR1 and CDR2 are MDHEN and SYDVKM. The CDR3 DNA sequence: TGTGCCAGCAGTTTCGGAACTCAGCCCCAGCATTTT. Translated, it gives CASSFGTQPQHF.

The rearrangement joins TRBV29-1 to TRBJ2-7; D is unresolved. This CDR3 has 14 amino acids. The germline gives CDR1 SQVTM, CDR2 ANQGSEA. Trimming removed 4 bases at V and 9 bases at J, with 22 bases between. The CDR3 reads CSVVLAEGRSRQYF. DNA for the CDR3: TGCAGCGTTGTACTGGCGGAAGGGCGTAGCAGGCAGTACTTC.